This T cell receptor beta chain was captured in a study of OX40 agonist ivuxolimab in advanced cancers. Sequencing was performed with immunoSEQ multiplex PCR; in TCRdb, only in-frame clones are kept and a portion is missing. The sample includes about 94,000 clones, roughly 84% of them seen just once. There are 16 residues in the CDR3. Germline V gene sequence: CDR1 SGHAT, CDR2 FQNNGV. J gave up 5 bases and V 5 bases, and 12 bases lay outside the gene matches. The sample was CD4+ or CD8+ T cells sorted from blood, taken in a trial of the OX40 agonist ivuxolimab. V gene TRBV11-2 combines with J gene TRBJ2-1, with 7 nucleotides matching TRBD2. This TCR derives from an adult with an advanced solid tumor such as melanoma, head and neck, liver or kidney cancer. CDR3 amino acids: CASSVPSGGNNNEQFF. The CDR3 DNA is TGTGCCAGCAGCGTGCCATCGGGGGGAAATAACAATGAGCAGTTCTTC.